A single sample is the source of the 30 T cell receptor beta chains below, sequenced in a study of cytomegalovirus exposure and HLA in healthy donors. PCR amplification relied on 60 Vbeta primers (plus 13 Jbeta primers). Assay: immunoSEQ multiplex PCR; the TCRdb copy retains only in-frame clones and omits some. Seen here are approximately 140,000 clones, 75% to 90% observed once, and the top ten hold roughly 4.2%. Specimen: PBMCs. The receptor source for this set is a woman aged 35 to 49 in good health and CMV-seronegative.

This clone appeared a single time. CDR3 amino acids: CASSLDPYRGRGQPQHF. DNA of the CDR3: TGTGCCAGCAGCCTGGACCCTTACAGGGGGCGCGGGCAGCCCCAGCATTTT. V is TRBV7-2 and J is TRBJ1-5; 9 positions match TRBD1. Germline values: CDR1 SGHTA, CDR2 FQGNSA. V lost 5 bases and J lost 7; bases outside the gene matches: 15. This CDR3 has 17 residues.

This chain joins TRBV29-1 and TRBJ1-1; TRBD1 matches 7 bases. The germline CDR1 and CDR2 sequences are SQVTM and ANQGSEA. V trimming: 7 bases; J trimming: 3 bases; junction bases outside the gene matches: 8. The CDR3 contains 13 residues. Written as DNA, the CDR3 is TGCAGCGCCGCAACAGGGGTGGACACTGAAGCTTTCTTT. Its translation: CSAATGVDTEAFF.

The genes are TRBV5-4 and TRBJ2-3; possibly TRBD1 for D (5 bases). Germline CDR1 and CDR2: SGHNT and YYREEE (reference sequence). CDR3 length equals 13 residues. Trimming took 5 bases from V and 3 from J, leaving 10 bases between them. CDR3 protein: CASREGVTDTQYF. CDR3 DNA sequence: TGTGCCAGCAGAGAAGGGGTGACAGATACGCAGTATTTT.

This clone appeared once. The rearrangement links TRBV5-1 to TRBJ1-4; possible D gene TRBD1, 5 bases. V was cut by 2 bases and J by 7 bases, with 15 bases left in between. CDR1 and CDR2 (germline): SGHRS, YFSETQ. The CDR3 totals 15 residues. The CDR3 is CASSFGGAGSEKLFF. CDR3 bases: TGCGCCAGCAGCTTTGGAGGGGCGGGGAGTGAAAAACTGTTTTTT.

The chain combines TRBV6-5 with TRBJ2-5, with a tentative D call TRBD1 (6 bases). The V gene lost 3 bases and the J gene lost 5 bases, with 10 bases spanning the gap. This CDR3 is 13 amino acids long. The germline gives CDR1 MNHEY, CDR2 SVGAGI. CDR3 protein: CASSYGGRETQYF. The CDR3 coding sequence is TGTGCCAGCAGTTATGGGGGCCGGGAGACCCAGTACTTC.

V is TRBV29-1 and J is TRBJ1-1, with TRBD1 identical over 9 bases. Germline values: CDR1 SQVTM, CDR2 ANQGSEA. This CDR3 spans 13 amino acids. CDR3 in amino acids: CTVWGQGNTEAFF. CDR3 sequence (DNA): TGCACCGTGTGGGGACAGGGCAATACTGAAGCTTTCTTT.

The CDR3 spells CASSSRQGAYEQYF. The CDR3, as DNA: TGTGCCAGCAGCTCCCGACAGGGAGCCTACGAGCAGTACTTC. The J gene is TRBJ2-7, the V gene TRBV7-8, with 7 positions matching TRBD1. V dropped 4 bases and J dropped 2; count of bases not matched to a gene: 5. CDR3 length: 14 amino acids. CDR1 is SGHVS and CDR2 is FQNEAQ in the germline V gene.

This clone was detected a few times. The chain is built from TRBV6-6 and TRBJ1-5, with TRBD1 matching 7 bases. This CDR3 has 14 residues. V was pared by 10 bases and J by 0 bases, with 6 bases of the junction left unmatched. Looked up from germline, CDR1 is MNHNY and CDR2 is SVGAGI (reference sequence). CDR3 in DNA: TGTGCCACCTCCGGACAGGATAGCAATCAGCCCCAGCATTTT. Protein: CATSGQDSNQPQHF.

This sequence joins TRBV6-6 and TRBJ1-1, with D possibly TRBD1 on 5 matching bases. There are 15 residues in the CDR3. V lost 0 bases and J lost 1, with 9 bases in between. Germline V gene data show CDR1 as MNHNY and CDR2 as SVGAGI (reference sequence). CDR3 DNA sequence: TGTGCCAGCAGTTACTCGATGGGGCAGAACACTGAAGCTTTCTTT. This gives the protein CASSYSMGQNTEAFF.

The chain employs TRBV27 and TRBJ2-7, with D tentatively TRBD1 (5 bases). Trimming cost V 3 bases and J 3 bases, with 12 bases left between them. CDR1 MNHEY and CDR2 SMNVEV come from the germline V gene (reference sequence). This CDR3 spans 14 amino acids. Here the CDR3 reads CASSLGRRGYEQYF. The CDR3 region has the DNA TGTGCCAGCAGTTTGGGGCGTAGGGGCTACGAGCAGTACTTC.

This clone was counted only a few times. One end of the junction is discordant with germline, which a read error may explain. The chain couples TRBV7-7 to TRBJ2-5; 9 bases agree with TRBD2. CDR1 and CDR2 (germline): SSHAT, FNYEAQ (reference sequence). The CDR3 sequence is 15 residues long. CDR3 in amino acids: CASSLAGERSETQYF. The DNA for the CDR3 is TGTGCTAGCAGCTTAGCGGGAGAGCGTTCGGAGACCCAGTACTTC.

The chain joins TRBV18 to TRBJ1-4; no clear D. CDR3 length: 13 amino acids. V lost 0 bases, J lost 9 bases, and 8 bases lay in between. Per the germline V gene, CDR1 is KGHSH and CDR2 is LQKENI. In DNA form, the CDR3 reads TGTGCCAGCTCACCACCTCAGGCACAAAAACTGTTTTTT. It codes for CASSPPQAQKLFF.

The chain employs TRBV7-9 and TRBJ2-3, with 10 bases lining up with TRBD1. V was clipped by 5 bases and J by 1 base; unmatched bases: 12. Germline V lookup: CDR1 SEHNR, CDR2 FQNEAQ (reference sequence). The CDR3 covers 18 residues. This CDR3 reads CASSSPSDRGRGTDTQYF. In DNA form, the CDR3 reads TGTGCCAGCAGCAGTCCTTCAGACAGGGGGCGCGGCACAGATACGCAGTATTTT.

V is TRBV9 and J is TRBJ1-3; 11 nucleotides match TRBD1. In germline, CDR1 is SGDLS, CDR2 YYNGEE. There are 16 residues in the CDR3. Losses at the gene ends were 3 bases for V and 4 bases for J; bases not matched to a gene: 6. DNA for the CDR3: TGTGCCAGCAGCGAAAAGGGACAGGGGGAAGGAAACACCATATATTTT. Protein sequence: CASSEKGQGEGNTIYF.

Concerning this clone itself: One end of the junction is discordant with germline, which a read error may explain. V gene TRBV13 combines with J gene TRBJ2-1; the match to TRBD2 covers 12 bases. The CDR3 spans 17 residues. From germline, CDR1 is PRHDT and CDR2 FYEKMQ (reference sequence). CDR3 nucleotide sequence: TGTGCCAGCAGCCCCACCGGGACTAGCGGGCCCTACAGTGAGCAGTTCTTC. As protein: CASSPTGTSGPYSEQFF.

The CDR3 coding sequence is TGTGCCAGCAGCTCCGGACTCCCCCTGACAGGGGGCCAAGAGACCCAGTACTTC. It encodes CASSSGLPLTGGQETQYF. This chain links TRBV7-9 with TRBJ2-5; 9 positions match TRBD1. V lost 4 bases, J lost 1 base, and 13 bases stayed unmatched. The CDR3 consists of 18 residues. Germline values: CDR1 SEHNR, CDR2 FQNEAQ (reference sequence).

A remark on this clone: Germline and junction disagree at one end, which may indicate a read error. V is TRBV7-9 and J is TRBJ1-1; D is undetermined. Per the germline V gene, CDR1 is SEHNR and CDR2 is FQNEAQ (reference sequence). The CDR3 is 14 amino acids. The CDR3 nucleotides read TGTTCCAGCAGCTTCACTCACAGTTCGTCTGAAGCTTTCTTT. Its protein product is CSSSFTHSSSEAFF. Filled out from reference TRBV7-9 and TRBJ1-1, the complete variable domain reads DTGVSQNPRHKITKRGQNVTFRCDPISEHNRLYWYRQTLGQGPEFLTYFQNEAQLEKSRLLSDRFSAERPKGSFSTLEIQRTEQGDSAMYLCSSSFTHSSSEAFFGQGTRLTVV.

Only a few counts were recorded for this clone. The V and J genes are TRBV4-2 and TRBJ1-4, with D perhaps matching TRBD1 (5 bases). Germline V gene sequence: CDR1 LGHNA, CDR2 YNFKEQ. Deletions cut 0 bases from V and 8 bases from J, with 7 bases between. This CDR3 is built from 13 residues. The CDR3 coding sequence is TGTGCCAGCAGCCAAGATCGGGGGGAAAAACTGTTTTTT. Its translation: CASSQDRGEKLFF.

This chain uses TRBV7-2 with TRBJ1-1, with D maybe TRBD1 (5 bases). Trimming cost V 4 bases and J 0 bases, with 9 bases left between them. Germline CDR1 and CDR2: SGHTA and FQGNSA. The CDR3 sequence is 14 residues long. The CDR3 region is CASSYPTVNTEAFF. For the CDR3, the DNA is TGTGCCAGCAGCTACCCGACAGTGAACACTGAAGCTTTCTTT.

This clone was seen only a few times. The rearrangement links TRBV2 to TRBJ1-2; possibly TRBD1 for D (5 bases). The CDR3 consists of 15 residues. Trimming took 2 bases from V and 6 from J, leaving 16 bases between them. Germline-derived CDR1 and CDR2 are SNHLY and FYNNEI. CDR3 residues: CASSENRNYGDGYTF. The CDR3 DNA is TGTGCCAGCAGTGAAAACAGGAACTATGGGGATGGCTACACCTTC. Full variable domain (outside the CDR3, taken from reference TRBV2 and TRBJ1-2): EPEVTQTPSHQVTQMGQEVILRCVPISNHLYFYWYRQILGQKVEFLVSFYNNEISEKSEIFDDQFSVERPDGSNFTLKIRSTKLEDSAMYFCASSENRNYGDGYTFGSGTRLTVV.

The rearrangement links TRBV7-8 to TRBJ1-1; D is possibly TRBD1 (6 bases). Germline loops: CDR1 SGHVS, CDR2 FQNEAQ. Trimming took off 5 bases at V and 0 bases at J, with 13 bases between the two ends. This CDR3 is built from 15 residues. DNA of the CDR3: TGTGCCAGCAGCCTAATGACAGGCGTGAACACTGAAGCTTTCTTT. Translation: CASSLMTGVNTEAFF.

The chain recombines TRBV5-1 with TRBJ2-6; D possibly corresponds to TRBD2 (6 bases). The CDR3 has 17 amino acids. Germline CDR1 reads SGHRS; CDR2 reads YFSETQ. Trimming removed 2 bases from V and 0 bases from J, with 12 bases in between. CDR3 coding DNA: TGCGCCAGCAGCTTCCAGCAGGGAGGCTCTGGGGCCAACGTCCTGACTTTC. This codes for CASSFQQGGSGANVLTF.

The CDR3 nucleotides are TGTGCCAGCAGCCTAGGGCTAGCGGGAGCTGGCGGGGAGCTGTTTTTT. As protein: CASSLGLAGAGGELFF. The chain couples TRBV11-1 to TRBJ2-2, with 10 bases lining up with TRBD2. CDR3 length equals 16 residues. Germline CDR1 and CDR2: SGHAT and FQDESV (reference sequence). V was clipped by 5 bases and J by 7 bases; unmatched bases: 10.

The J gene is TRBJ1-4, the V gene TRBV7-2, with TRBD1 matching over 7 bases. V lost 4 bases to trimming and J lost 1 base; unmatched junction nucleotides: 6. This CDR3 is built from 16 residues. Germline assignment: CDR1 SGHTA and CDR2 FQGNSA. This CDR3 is CASSSQTGRTNEKLFF. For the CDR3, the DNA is TGTGCCAGCAGCTCCCAGACAGGGAGAACTAATGAAAAACTGTTTTTT. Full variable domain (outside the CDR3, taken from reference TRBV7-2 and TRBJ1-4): GAGVSQSPSNKVTEKGKDVELRCDPISGHTALYWYRQSLGQGLEFLIYFQGNSAPDKSGLPSDRFSAERTGGSVSTLTIQRTQQEDSAVYLCASSSQTGRTNEKLFFGSGTQLSVL.

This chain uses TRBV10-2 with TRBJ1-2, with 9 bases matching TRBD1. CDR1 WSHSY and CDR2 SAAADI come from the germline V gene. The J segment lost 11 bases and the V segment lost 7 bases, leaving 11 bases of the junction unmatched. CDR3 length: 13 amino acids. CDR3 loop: CASMDGTGKGYTF. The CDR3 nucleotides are TGCGCCAGCATGGATGGGACAGGGAAAGGGTACACCTTC.

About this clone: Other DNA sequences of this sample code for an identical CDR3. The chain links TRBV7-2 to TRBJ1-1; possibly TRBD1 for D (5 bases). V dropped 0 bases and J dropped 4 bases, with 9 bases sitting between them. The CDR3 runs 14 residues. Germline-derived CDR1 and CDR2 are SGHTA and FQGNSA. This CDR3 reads CASSLATGGTEAFF. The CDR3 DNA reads TGTGCCAGCAGCTTAGCAACGGGGGGCACTGAAGCTTTCTTT.

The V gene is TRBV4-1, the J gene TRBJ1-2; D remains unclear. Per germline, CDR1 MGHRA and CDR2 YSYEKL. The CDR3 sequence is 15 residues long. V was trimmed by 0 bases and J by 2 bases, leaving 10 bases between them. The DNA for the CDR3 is TGCGCCAGCAGCCAAGATCAGTCCAGAAACTATGGCTACACCTTC. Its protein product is CASSQDQSRNYGYTF.

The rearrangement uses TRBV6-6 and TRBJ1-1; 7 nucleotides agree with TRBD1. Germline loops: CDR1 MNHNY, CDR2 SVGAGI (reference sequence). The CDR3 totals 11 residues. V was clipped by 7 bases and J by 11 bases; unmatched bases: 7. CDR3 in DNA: TGTGCCAGCACAGCAGGGGGGCTGGCTTTCTTT. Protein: CASTAGGLAFF.

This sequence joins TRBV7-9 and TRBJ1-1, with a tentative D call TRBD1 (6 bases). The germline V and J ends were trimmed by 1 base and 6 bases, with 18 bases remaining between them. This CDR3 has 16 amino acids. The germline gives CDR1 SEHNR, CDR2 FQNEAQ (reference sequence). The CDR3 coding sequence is TGTGCCAGCAGCTTAGATAGCGGGGGCCAGGATTCTGAAGCTTTCTTT. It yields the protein CASSLDSGGQDSEAFF.

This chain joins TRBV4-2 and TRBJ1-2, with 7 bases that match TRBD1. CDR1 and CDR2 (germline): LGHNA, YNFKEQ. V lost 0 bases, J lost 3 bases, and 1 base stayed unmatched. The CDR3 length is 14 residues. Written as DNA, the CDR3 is TGTGCCAGCAGCCAAGACAGGGGGGACTATGGCTACACCTTC. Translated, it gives CASSQDRGDYGYTF.